This is a list of T cell receptor beta chains from one sample in a study of blood T cell repertoires in COVID-19. The assay was immunoSEQ multiplex PCR, and TCRdb's table has in-frame clones only and misses some. Here the sample spans 250,000 to 300,000 clones, over 75% being singletons. Specimen: PBMCs or T cells enriched from blood (not recorded which). All receptors derive from a woman aged 50 to 60 who had recovered from COVID-19. The CDR3 runs from the conserved cysteine through the conserved F or W. D genes are given only for firm matches. Clone size is not always given. Where it is, it says once, few, many or a class for expanded clones.

-	TRBD1	TRBJ1-2	TRBV9	TGTGCCAGCAGCGTAGCAGGGACAGCTAACTATGGCTACACCTTC	CASSVAGTANYGYTF
once	TRBD2	TRBJ2-1	TRBV6-1	TGTGCCAGCAGTGAGGAAGCGGGAGCCAATGAGCAGTTCTTC	CASSEEAGANEQFF
-	TRBD1	TRBJ1-2	TRBV27	TGTGCCAGCAGTTACAGGGGTATTGGTGGCTACACCTTC	CASSYRGIGGYTF
-	-	TRBJ2-7	TRBV5-1	TGCGCCAGCAGCTTGAGTTATATTGCGGGCGTGATCTACGAGCAGTACTTC	CASSLSYIAGVIYEQYF
-	-	TRBJ2-3	TRBV7-6	TGTGCCAGCAGCCCTTATAGCACAGATACGCAGTATTTT	CASSPYSTDTQYF
-	TRBD1	TRBJ2-3	TRBV3-1/TRBV3-2	TGTGCCAGCAGCCAAGAGACAGGGTTGGCAGATACGCAGTATTTT	CASSQETGLADTQYF
-	-	TRBJ1-3	TRBV14	TGTGCCAGCAGCCAAGTAACGAGCTCTGGAAACACCATATATTTT	CASSQVTSSGNTIYF
-	-	TRBJ2-1	TRBV28	TGTGCCAGCAGTTTCCAACTAGTAAGTTACAATGAGCAGTTCTTC	CASSFQLVSYNEQFF
-	TRBD2	TRBJ2-3	TRBV7-9	TGTGCCAGCAGCTTAGCCATGGCGGGAGGTACAGATACGCAGTATTTT	CASSLAMAGGTDTQYF
-	-	TRBJ2-6	TRBV6-5	TGTGCCAGCAACAGGGCTATTGGGGCCAACGTCCTGACTTTC	CASNRAIGANVLTF
-	-	TRBJ2-2	TRBV5-5	TGTGCCAGCGAAGACAGCTCCGGGGAGCTGTTTTTT	CASEDSSGELFF
-	TRBD1	TRBJ2-7	TRBV10-3	TGTGCCATCTCTGGGGACAGAACCTACGAGCAGTACTTC	CAISGDRTYEQYF
-	-	TRBJ2-7	TRBV5-1	TGCGCCAGCAGTAGGATCGGAGACTACGAGCAGTACTTC	CASSRIGDYEQYF
once	TRBD1	TRBJ1-1	TRBV7-6	TGTGCCAGCAGCTTAGAAGTCCGGGACAGTGGTGAAGCTTTCTTT	CASSLEVRDSGEAFF
-	-	TRBJ1-1	TRBV3-1/TRBV3-2	TGTGCCAGCAGCCAAGATGGGACGGGGGACACTGAAGCTTTCTTT	CASSQDGTGDTEAFF
-	-	TRBJ2-5	TRBV6-5	TGTGCCAGCGGTAAGGACAGAGACCAAGAGACCCAGTACTTC	CASGKDRDQETQYF
-	TRBD2	TRBJ2-2	TRBV5-1	TGCGCCAGCAGCTTGAGGGCCAGCGGGAGGACCAACACCGGGGAGCTGTTTTTT	CASSLRASGRTNTGELFF
-	TRBD1	TRBJ2-3	TRBV19	TGTGCCAGTTCGACAGGGCCCCCAGATACGCAGTATTTT	CASSTGPPDTQYF
once	-	TRBJ1-1	TRBV6-2/TRBV6-3	TGTGCCAGCAGTTACGGGACTTTTGGCACTGAAGCTTTCTTT	CASSYGTFGTEAFF
-	TRBD1	TRBJ2-3	TRBV7-9	TGTGCCAGCAGCTCAAACACACAGGGGAGCACAGATACGCAGTATTTT	CASSSNTQGSTDTQYF
-	-	TRBJ1-4	TRBV5-1	TGCGCCAGCAGCTTGAGAGGGAAGGATGAAAAACTGTTTTTT	CASSLRGKDEKLFF
-	-	TRBJ1-1	TRBV27	TGTGCCAGCAGTTTAGGACTACAGAACACTGAAGCTTTCTTT	CASSLGLQNTEAFF
-	-	TRBJ1-2	TRBV5-6	TGTGCCAGCAGCTTGTGGGGGCCCAGGCATGGCTACACCTTC	CASSLWGPRHGYTF
-	TRBD1	TRBJ1-1	TRBV19	TGTGCCAGTAGAACCCAGGGGGTAGGCACTGAAGCTTTCTTT	CASRTQGVGTEAFF
-	-	TRBJ2-2	TRBV3-1/TRBV3-2	TGTGCCAGCAGCCCCACCGGGGCCGGGGAGCTGTTTTTT	CASSPTGAGELFF
-	TRBD1	TRBJ1-4	TRBV5-1	TGCGCCAGCAGCTTGGAGGCCAGGACAGGGGAAAAACTGTTTTTT	CASSLEARTGEKLFF
-	TRBD2	TRBJ2-1	TRBV2	TGTGCCAGCACCCACGAGCGGGAGTTGTGGGATGAGCAGTTCTTC	CASTHERELWDEQFF
-	TRBD2	TRBJ2-3	TRBV9	TGTGCCAGCAGCGCCAGACTAGCGGGACAGGCAGATACGCAGTATTTT	CASSARLAGQADTQYF
few	-	TRBJ1-4	TRBV19	TGTGCCAGTCGTGGGGGCTATAACCGAAAACTGTTTTTT	CASRGGYNRKLFF
-	TRBD2	TRBJ2-3	TRBV5-4	TGTGCCAGCAGCTTGGGCCCAGGGGTAGCGGGGAGTAGCACAGATACGCAGTATTTT	CASSLGPGVAGSSTDTQYF
-	-	TRBJ2-1	TRBV3-1/TRBV3-2	TGTGCCAGCAGCCAAGACAGCGGTACCTACAATGAGCAGTTCTTC	CASSQDSGTYNEQFF
-	-	TRBJ2-7	TRBV6-2/TRBV6-3	TGTGCCAGCAGTTACGGGGGCAGGGGTTACGAGCAGTACTTC	CASSYGGRGYEQYF
-	-	TRBJ1-2	TRBV3-1/TRBV3-2	TGTGCCAGCAGCCCCACAGGGACCCATGGCTACACCTTC	CASSPTGTHGYTF